One and the same sample provided the 32 T cell receptor beta chains below, sequenced in a study of T cell responses to AZD1222 COVID-19 vaccine. TCRdb keeps only in-frame clones here, not all; method: immunoSEQ multiplex PCR. The sample yields about 150,000 clones, about 87% seen once. Sample: peripheral blood, taken on day 0 of AZD1222 vaccination. The origin of the receptors is an adult in good health.

This chain connects TRBV4-3 to TRBJ1-6; possible D gene TRBD1, 6 bases. Trimming stripped 0 bases from V and 7 bases from J, with 10 bases between. CDR1 LGHNA and CDR2 YSLEER come from the germline V gene. This CDR3 is 15 amino acids long. The CDR3 spells CASSQEIQGNSPLHF. DNA for the CDR3: TGCGCCAGCAGCCAAGAGATCCAGGGGAATTCACCCCTCCACTTT.

The chain is built from TRBV18 and TRBJ2-4; 7 bases are a match to TRBD1. CDR3 size: 15 residues. Germline CDR1 KGHSH, CDR2 LQKENI. Trimming cost V 4 bases and J 8 bases; bases outside gene matches: 11. The CDR3 sequence is CASSLGQPGLDIQYF. The DNA of the CDR3 is TGTGCCAGCTCACTGGGACAGCCCGGTTTGGACATTCAGTACTTC.

Note on this clone: The junction shows a germline mismatch at one end, possibly a read error. The chain couples TRBV18 to TRBJ2-2; possible D gene TRBD2, 6 bases. CDR1 KGHSH and CDR2 LQKENI come from the germline V gene. The CDR3 consists of 14 residues. The CDR3 spells CASSPQKGTFGSIF. CDR3 nucleotides: TGTGCCAGCTCACCACAAAAAGGGACTTTCGGCTCTATATTT.

The chain employs TRBV10-3 and TRBJ1-5; D call uncertain. The CDR3 loop spans 16 amino acids. V dropped 3 bases and J dropped 0 bases, with 12 bases sitting between them. Germline V gene data show CDR1 as ENHRY and CDR2 as SYGVKD. The CDR3 protein is CAISDSLQVSNQPQHF. CDR3 DNA: TGTGCCATCAGTGATTCCCTTCAGGTTAGCAATCAGCCCCAGCATTTT.

The rearrangement uses TRBV7-2 and TRBJ2-7; D possibly corresponds to TRBD1 (6 bases). V was cut by 1 base and J by 7 bases, with 14 bases left in between. CDR1 and CDR2 from the germline V gene are SGHTA and FQGNSA. The CDR3 has 14 residues. The CDR3 DNA follows: TGTGCCAGCAGCTTAGACGGACAGTCGCGGGAGCAGTACTTC. Amino acids: CASSLDGQSREQYF.

The gene calls are TRBV27 and TRBJ2-3, with D possibly matching TRBD1 (6 bases). Trimming removed 6 bases at V and 2 bases at J, with 9 bases between. CDR3 length: 13 amino acids. Germline V gene data show CDR1 as MNHEY and CDR2 as SMNVEV (reference sequence). The CDR3 is CASRGAPTDTQYF. The CDR3, as DNA: TGTGCCAGCAGGGGGGCTCCCACAGATACGCAGTATTTT.

This sequence joins TRBV18 and TRBJ2-7, with TRBD2 matching over 10 bases. There are 14 residues in the CDR3. Unmatched junction bases numbered 4, after V lost 4 bases and J lost 4 bases. Germline V gene lookup returns CDR1 KGHSH and CDR2 LQKENI. CDR3 amino acids: CASSRSSGGYEQYF. CDR3 in DNA: TGTGCCAGCTCACGGTCTAGCGGGGGTTACGAGCAGTACTTC.

This clone was found once. The rearrangement uses TRBV28 and TRBJ1-4; D perhaps matches TRBD1 (5 bases). The germline CDR1 and CDR2 sequences are MDHEN and SYDVKM. This CDR3 is 12 amino acids long. Trimming cost V 8 bases and J 8 bases, with 12 bases left between them. The CDR3 sequence is CASAPGGEKLFF. For the CDR3, the DNA is TGTGCCAGCGCCCCCGGGGGAGAAAAACTGTTTTTT.

This clone was seen many times. The chain couples TRBV7-8 to TRBJ1-5; maybe TRBD1 (6 bases). V was cut by 2 bases and J by 6 bases, with 11 bases left in between. The germline V gene encodes CDR1 SGHVS and CDR2 FQNEAQ. The CDR3 spans 14 residues. The CDR3 reads CASSLNEQGQPQHF. CDR3 DNA sequence: TGTGCCAGCAGCTTAAACGAACAGGGTCAGCCCCAGCATTTT. The full variable domain, rest sourced from reference TRBV7-8 and TRBJ1-5, is GAGVSQSPRYKVAKRGQDVALRCDPISGHVSLFWYQQALGQGPEFLTYFQNEAQLDKSGLPSDRFFAERPEGSVSTLKIQRTQQEDSAVYLCASSLNEQGQPQHFGDGTRLSIL.

The CDR3 loop reads CASSLAGEYNSPLHF. DNA for the CDR3: TGCGCCAGCAGCTTGGCCGGGGAATATAATTCACCCCTCCACTTT. V is TRBV5-1 and J is TRBJ1-6; D unresolved. V was pared by 0 bases and J by 4 bases, with 8 bases between. Germline V CDR1 and CDR2: SGHRS, YFSETQ. The CDR3 runs 15 residues. The variable domain in full, completed from reference TRBV5-1 and TRBJ1-6, reads KAGVTQTPRYLIKTRGQQVTLSCSPISGHRSVSWYQQTPGQGLQFLFEYFSETQRNKGNFPGRFSGRQFSNSRSEMNVSTLELGDSALYLCASSLAGEYNSPLHFGNGTRLTVT.

In its sample, this clone was seen a few times. The gene calls are TRBV19 and TRBJ1-4; D is possibly TRBD1 (5 bases). V was cut by 5 bases and J by 5 bases, with 18 bases left in between. The V gene's germline CDR1 is LNHDA and CDR2 SQIVND (reference sequence). CDR3 length equals 16 residues. The CDR3 loop is CASSLAGWGFNEKLFF. Written as DNA, the CDR3 is TGTGCCAGTAGTCTTGCAGGTTGGGGGTTCAATGAAAAACTGTTTTTT.

V and J are TRBV27 and TRBJ1-6, with D unclear. This CDR3 spans 15 amino acids. V was cut by 10 bases and J by 0 bases, with 13 bases left in between. Per germline, CDR1 MNHEY and CDR2 SMNVEV (reference sequence). The CDR3 here is CATRLEPSYNSPLHF. As DNA, the CDR3 is TGTGCCACCCGACTTGAGCCCTCCTATAATTCACCCCTCCACTTT.

The chain links TRBV5-1 to TRBJ2-3, with TRBD2 identical over 13 bases. The germline V gene encodes CDR1 SGHRS and CDR2 YFSETQ. V lost 2 bases to trimming and J lost 4 bases; unmatched junction nucleotides: 1. The CDR3 sequence is 15 residues long. The CDR3 loop is CASSLLAGGADTQYF. CDR3 DNA sequence: TGCGCCAGCAGCTTACTAGCGGGGGGGGCAGATACGCAGTATTTT. Together with reference TRBV5-1 and TRBJ2-3, the CDR3 gives the full variable domain: KAGVTQTPRYLIKTRGQQVTLSCSPISGHRSVSWYQQTPGQGLQFLFEYFSETQRNKGNFPGRFSGRQFSNSRSEMNVSTLELGDSALYLCASSLLAGGADTQYFGPGTRLTVL.

The chain has TRBV7-9 and TRBJ2-2; possibly TRBD1 for D (5 bases). CDR1 and CDR2 (germline): SEHNR, FQNEAQ (reference sequence). The CDR3 spans 13 residues. Trimming pared 2 bases from V and 7 bases from J, leaving 8 bases between. The CDR3: CASSLQGFGELFF. DNA of the CDR3: TGTGCCAGCAGCTTACAGGGTTTCGGGGAGCTGTTTTTT.

This clone was found once. The V call is TRBV5-1, the J call TRBJ2-7; 10 bases map to TRBD1. The CDR3 runs to 14 residues. J gave up 6 bases and V 1 base, and 4 bases lay outside the gene matches. CDR1 and CDR2 (germline): SGHRS, YFSETQ. The CDR3 DNA reads TGCGCCAGCAGCTTGTGGGACAGGGGAGCCGAGCAGTACTTC. Translating it yields CASSLWDRGAEQYF.

The chain employs TRBV7-9 and TRBJ1-5; D unresolved. This CDR3 spans 16 amino acids. Trimming left V 5 bases short and J 0 bases short, with 14 bases between. CDR1 is SEHNR, CDR2 FQNEAQ, per germline (reference sequence). The CDR3 coding sequence is TGTGCCAGCAGCCCCCTGGGAGCGGCTAGCAATCAGCCCCAGCATTTT. Its translation: CASSPLGAASNQPQHF. The variable domain in full, completed from reference TRBV7-9 and TRBJ1-5, reads DTGVSQNPRHKITKRGQNVTFRCDPISEHNRLYWYRQTLGQGPEFLTYFQNEAQLEKSRLLSDRFSAERPKGSFSTLEIQRTEQGDSAMYLCASSPLGAASNQPQHFGDGTRLSIL.

The chain is built from TRBV6-7 and TRBJ1-1; 9 bases map to TRBD1. TRBV6-7 is an open reading frame, and its role is uncertain. Trimming at V came to 0 bases and at J to 3 bases, leaving 11 bases not matched to a gene. CDR3 length: 18 residues. The CDR3 sequence is CASSYSTTYRGRYTEAFF. CDR3 DNA sequence: TGTGCCAGCAGTTACTCTACTACTTACAGGGGGCGTTACACTGAAGCTTTCTTT.

The V call is TRBV4-3, the J call TRBJ1-6; D gene ambiguous. Trimming cost V 0 bases and J 9 bases, with 9 bases left between them. This CDR3 spans 14 amino acids. The germline CDR1 and CDR2 sequences are LGHNA and YSLEER. CDR3 DNA sequence: TGCGCCAGCAGCCAAGAGAGTCGGGTTTCACCCCTCCACTTT. As protein: CASSQESRVSPLHF.

The rearrangement links TRBV11-2 to TRBJ2-7; D remains ambiguous. This CDR3 is 13 amino acids long. Germline lookup yields CDR1 SGHAT and CDR2 FQNNGV. Deletions cut 5 bases from V and 3 bases from J, with 11 bases between. The CDR3 DNA is TGTGCCAGCAGCCAAACCGCCGGCTACGAGCAGTACTTC. Its translation is CASSQTAGYEQYF.

The gene calls are TRBV7-2 and TRBJ1-2; a possible D gene is TRBD1 (6 bases). Trimming shortened V by 5 bases and J by 9 bases, and 16 bases separated the two germline ends. The CDR3 loop spans 13 amino acids. Germline-derived CDR1 and CDR2 are SGHTA and FQGNSA. The CDR3 bases are TGTGCCAGCAGCCCCCGGGCAGGGGATCGCTACACCTTC. It is translated as CASSPRAGDRYTF.

V gene TRBV6-5 combines with J gene TRBJ1-2; D is possibly TRBD1 (5 bases). V gave up 6 bases and J gave up 4 bases, with 12 bases separating them. Germline V gene lookup returns CDR1 MNHEY and CDR2 SVGAGI. The CDR3 consists of 13 residues. As DNA, the CDR3 is TGTGCCAGCAGCTCGAACAGGCTCTATGGCTACACCTTC. Protein sequence: CASSSNRLYGYTF.

The gene calls are TRBV10-3 and TRBJ2-2, with D unresolved. Between the trimmed V and J ends, which lost 0 bases and 5 bases, there was a span of 7 bases. Germline V gene lookup returns CDR1 ENHRY and CDR2 SYGVKD. The CDR3 contains 14 residues. The CDR3 region is CAISESLGTGELFF. The DNA of the CDR3 is TGTGCCATCAGTGAGTCTTTGGGGACCGGGGAGCTGTTTTTT.

The chain carries TRBV18 and TRBJ2-7, with D possibly being TRBD1 or TRBD2 (5 bases each). The germline CDR1 and CDR2 sequences are KGHSH and LQKENI. The V end lost 3 bases, the J end lost 6 bases, and 21 bases lay between the germline ends. The CDR3 consists of 16 residues. The CDR3 coding sequence is TGTGCCAGCTCACCTATCTCCCGGGGCGGCTCGGGCGAGCAGTACTTC. Residues: CASSPISRGGSGEQYF.

The chain joins TRBV6-2 or TRBV6-3 to TRBJ1-5; D might be TRBD1 (6 bases). Trimming took 2 bases from V and 6 from J, leaving 20 bases between them. The CDR3 runs 17 residues. Germline V gene lookup returns CDR1 MNHEY and CDR2 SVGEGT. CDR3 sequence reads: CASSYPTQGIGTQPQHF. CDR3 bases: TGTGCCAGCAGTTACCCTACCCAGGGGATTGGCACTCAGCCCCAGCATTTT.

The J gene is TRBJ2-5, the V gene TRBV5-1; possibly TRBD1 for D (5 bases). This CDR3 region has 13 residues. Trimming took off 4 bases at V and 2 bases at J, with 9 bases between the two ends. Looked up from germline, CDR1 is SGHRS and CDR2 is YFSETQ. In DNA form, the CDR3 reads TGCGCCAGCAGCCCCGGACAACAAGAGACCCAGTACTTC. Translated, it gives CASSPGQQETQYF.

The V and J genes are TRBV7-2 and TRBJ2-1, with a tentative D call TRBD1 (6 bases). Germline values: CDR1 SGHTA, CDR2 FQGNSA. Trimming removed 1 base at V and 3 bases at J, with 10 bases between. CDR3 length equals 15 residues. The CDR3 here is CASSLVGASYNEQFF. CDR3 sequence (DNA): TGTGCCAGCAGCTTAGTGGGGGCTAGCTACAATGAGCAGTTCTTC.

The rearrangement uses TRBV2 and TRBJ2-1; a possible D gene is TRBD2 (5 bases). The CDR3 is made up of 12 amino acids. Germline CDR1 SNHLY, CDR2 FYNNEI. Trimming stripped 11 bases from V and 6 bases from J, with 14 bases between. CDR3: CAGRQNSNEQFF. CDR3 sequence (DNA): TGTGCCGGGAGACAAAACTCCAATGAGCAGTTCTTC.

This chain uses TRBV10-3 with TRBJ1-1, with a possible D match to TRBD1 (5 bases). Germline V gene sequence: CDR1 ENHRY, CDR2 SYGVKD. This CDR3 is 17 amino acids long. Trimming took 5 bases from V and 1 from J, leaving 20 bases between them. The CDR3: CAISSTPGRGSNTEAFF. The DNA of the CDR3 is TGTGCCATCAGTTCCACCCCGGGGAGGGGTTCGAACACTGAAGCTTTCTTT.

V and J are TRBV4-1 and TRBJ2-2; D gene ambiguous. The germline V and J ends were trimmed by 3 bases and 4 bases, with 15 bases remaining between them. In germline, CDR1 is MGHRA, CDR2 YSYEKL. The CDR3 loop spans 16 amino acids. The DNA of the CDR3 is TGCGCCAGCAGCCAGCTACCAAGAGGCTCCACCGGGGAGCTGTTTTTT. It encodes CASSQLPRGSTGELFF.

The V gene is TRBV9, the J gene TRBJ1-5; possible D gene TRBD1, 6 bases. Germline assignment: CDR1 SGDLS and CDR2 YYNGEE. The CDR3 runs to 15 residues. With 4 bases removed from V and 6 bases from J, the gap between germline ends came to 17 bases. The CDR3: CASSRGTGMGQPQHF. The CDR3, as DNA: TGTGCCAGCAGCCGTGGAACAGGGATGGGTCAGCCCCAGCATTTT.

The J gene is TRBJ1-1, the V gene TRBV10-2; tentatively, D is TRBD1 (5 bases). This CDR3 has 12 amino acids. The ends were cut back, 4 bases at V and 10 bases at J, with 13 bases in the middle. Germline loops: CDR1 WSHSY, CDR2 SAAADI. DNA for the CDR3: TGCGCCAGCAGTGGATGGGCAGGGAGAGCTTTCTTT. Translated, it gives CASSGWAGRAFF.

This chain joins TRBV11-2 and TRBJ1-5; D uncertain. V was pared by 3 bases and J by 3 bases, with 6 bases between. Looked up from germline, CDR1 is SGHAT and CDR2 is FQNNGV. This CDR3 has 13 residues. This CDR3 reads CASSLAYNQPQHF. The CDR3 nucleotides are TGTGCCAGCAGCTTGGCCTACAATCAGCCCCAGCATTTT.